This T cell receptor (beta chain) was recovered during a study of response to subunit inactivated influenza vaccine. General observations from the study: With each seasonal influenza vaccination, the authors suggested, few new T cells are recruited.

TCRdb ran MiXCR on the RT-PCR reads and lists one entry per CDR3 protein. The sample records around 300,000 distinct CDR3 sequences, over 20% being singletons. Germline V gives CDR1 MNHEY, CDR2 SVGEGT. Between the trimmed V and J ends, which lost 6 bases and 6 bases, there was a span of 13 bases. The CDR3 extends over 13 amino acids. About this clonotype: No antigen is known for it.

Sequencing was performed on PBMCs from blood, taken 21 months after vaccination. This chain joins TRBV6-2 or TRBV6-3 and TRBJ2-3; no reliable D call. This receptor was identified in a man in his fifties or sixties who received an inactivated influenza vaccine. The CDR3 DNA is TGTGCCAGCAGCTTTAAGGGCCTTGATACGCAGTATTTT. As protein: CASSFKGLDTQYF.